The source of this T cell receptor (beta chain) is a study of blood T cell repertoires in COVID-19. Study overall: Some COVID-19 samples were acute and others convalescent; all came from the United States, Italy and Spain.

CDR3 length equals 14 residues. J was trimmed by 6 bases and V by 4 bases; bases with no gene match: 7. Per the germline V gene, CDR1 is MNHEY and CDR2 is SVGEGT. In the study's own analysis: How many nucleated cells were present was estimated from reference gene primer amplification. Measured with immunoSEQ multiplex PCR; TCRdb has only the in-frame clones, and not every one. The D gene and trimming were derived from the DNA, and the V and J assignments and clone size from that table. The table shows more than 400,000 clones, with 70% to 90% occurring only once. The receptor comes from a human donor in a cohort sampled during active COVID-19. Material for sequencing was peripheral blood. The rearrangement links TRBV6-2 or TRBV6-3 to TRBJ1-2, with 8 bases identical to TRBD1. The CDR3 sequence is CASSSPDRANGYTF. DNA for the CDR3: TGTGCCAGCAGTTCACCGGACAGGGCGAATGGCTACACCTTC.